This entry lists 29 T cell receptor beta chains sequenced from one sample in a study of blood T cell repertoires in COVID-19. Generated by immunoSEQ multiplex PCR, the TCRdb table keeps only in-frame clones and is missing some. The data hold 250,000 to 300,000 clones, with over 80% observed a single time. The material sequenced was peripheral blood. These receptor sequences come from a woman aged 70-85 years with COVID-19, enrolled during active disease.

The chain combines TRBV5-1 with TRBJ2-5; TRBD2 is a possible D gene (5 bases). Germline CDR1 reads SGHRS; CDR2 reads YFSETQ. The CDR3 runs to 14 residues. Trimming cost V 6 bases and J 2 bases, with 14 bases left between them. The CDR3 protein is CASTEAQKQETQYF. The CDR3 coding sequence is TGCGCCAGCACGGAGGCCCAAAAACAAGAGACCCAGTACTTC.

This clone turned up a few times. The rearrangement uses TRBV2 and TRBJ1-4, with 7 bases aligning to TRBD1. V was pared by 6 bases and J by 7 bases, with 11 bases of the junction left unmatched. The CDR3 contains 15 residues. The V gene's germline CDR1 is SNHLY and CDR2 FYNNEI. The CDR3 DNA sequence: TGTGCCAGCAGCGTACAGGGGCCCTTTGGTGAAAAACTGTTTTTT. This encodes CASSVQGPFGEKLFF. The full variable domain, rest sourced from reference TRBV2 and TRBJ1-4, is EPEVTQTPSHQVTQMGQEVILRCVPISNHLYFYWYRQILGQKVEFLVSFYNNEISEKSEIFDDQFSVERPDGSNFTLKIRSTKLEDSAMYFCASSVQGPFGEKLFFGSGTQLSVL.

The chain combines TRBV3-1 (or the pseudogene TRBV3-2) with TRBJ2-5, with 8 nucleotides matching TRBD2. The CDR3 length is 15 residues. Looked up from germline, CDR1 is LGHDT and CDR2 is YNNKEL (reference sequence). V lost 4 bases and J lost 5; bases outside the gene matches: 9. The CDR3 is CASSLPGGAGETQYF. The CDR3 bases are TGTGCCAGCAGCCTTCCGGGGGGGGCTGGGGAGACCCAGTACTTC.

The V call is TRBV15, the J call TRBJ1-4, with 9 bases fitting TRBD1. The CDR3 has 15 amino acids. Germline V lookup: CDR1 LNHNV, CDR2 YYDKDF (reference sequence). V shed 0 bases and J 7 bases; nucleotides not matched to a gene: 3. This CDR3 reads CATSRDDRGSEKLFF. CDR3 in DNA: TGTGCCACCAGCAGAGACGACAGGGGGAGTGAAAAACTGTTTTTT.

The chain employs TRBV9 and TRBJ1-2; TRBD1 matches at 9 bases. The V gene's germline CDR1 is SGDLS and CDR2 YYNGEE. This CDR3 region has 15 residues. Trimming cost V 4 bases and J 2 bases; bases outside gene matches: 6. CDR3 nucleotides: TGTGCCAGCAGCCCCGGGACAGGGTTAAACTATGGCTACACCTTC. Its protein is CASSPGTGLNYGYTF. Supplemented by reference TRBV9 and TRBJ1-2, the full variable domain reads DSGVTQTPKHLITATGQRVTLRCSPRSGDLSVYWYQQSLDQGLQFLIQYYNGEERAKGNILERFSAQQFPDLHSELNLSSLELGDSALYFCASSPGTGLNYGYTFGSGTRLTVV.

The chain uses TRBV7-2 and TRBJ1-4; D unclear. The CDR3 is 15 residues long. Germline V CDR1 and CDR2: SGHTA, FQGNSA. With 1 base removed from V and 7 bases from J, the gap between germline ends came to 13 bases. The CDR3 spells CASSLEGQRGEKLFF. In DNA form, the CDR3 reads TGTGCCAGCAGCTTAGAGGGTCAACGGGGTGAAAAACTGTTTTTT.

In nucleotides, the CDR3 is TGTGCCAGCAGCTTAGATATTACGCAGTATTTT. It codes for CASSLDITQYF. This rearrangement joins TRBV11-3 to TRBJ2-3, with unresolved D. V lost 0 bases and J lost 8, with 3 bases in between. The length of the CDR3 is 11 residues. In germline, CDR1 is SGHNT, CDR2 YENEEA. Full variable domain (remainder filled in from reference TRBV11-3 and TRBJ2-3): EAGVVQSPRYKIIEKKQPVAFWCNPISGHNTLYWYLQNLGQGPELLIRYENEEAVDDSQLPKDRFSAERLKGVDSTLKIQPAELGDSAVYLCASSLDITQYFGPGTRLTVL.

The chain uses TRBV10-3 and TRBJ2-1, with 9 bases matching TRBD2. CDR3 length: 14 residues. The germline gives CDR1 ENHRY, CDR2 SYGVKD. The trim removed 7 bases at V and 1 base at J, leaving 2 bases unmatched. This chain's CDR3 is CAITSGISYNEQFF. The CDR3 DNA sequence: TGTGCCATCACTAGCGGGATTTCCTACAATGAGCAGTTCTTC.

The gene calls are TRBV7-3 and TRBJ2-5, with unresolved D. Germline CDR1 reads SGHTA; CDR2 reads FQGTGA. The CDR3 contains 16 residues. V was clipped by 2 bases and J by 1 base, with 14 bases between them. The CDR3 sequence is CASSLRGGGGQETQYF. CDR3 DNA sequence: TGTGCCAGCAGCTTACGTGGCGGTGGCGGCCAAGAGACCCAGTACTTC. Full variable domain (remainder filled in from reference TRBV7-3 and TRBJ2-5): GAGVSQTPSNKVTEKGKYVELRCDPISGHTALYWYRQSLGQGPEFLIYFQGTGAADDSGLPNDRFFAVRPEGSVSTLKIQRTERGDSAVYLCASSLRGGGGQETQYFGPGTRLLVL.

CDR3 nucleotide sequence: TGTGCCAGCAGTTTATCGGGCAGGGGTTACGAGCAGTACTTC. Translation gives CASSLSGRGYEQYF. The chain joins TRBV27 to TRBJ2-7; perhaps TRBD1 as D (6 bases). V was pared by 0 bases and J by 4 bases, with 10 bases between. Germline CDR1 and CDR2: MNHEY and SMNVEV (reference sequence). This CDR3 contains 14 residues.

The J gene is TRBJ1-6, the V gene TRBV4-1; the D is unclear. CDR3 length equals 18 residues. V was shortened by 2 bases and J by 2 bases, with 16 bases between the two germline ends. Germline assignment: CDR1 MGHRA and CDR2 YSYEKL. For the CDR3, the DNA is TGCGCCAGCAGCCAACGGGCGGGCACAAGAACCTATAATTCACCCCTCCACTTT. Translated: CASSQRAGTRTYNSPLHF.

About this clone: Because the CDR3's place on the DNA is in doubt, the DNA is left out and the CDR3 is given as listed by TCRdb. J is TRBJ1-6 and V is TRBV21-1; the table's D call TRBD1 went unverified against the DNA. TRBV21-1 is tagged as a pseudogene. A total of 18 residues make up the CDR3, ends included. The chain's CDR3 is CASSKVVVGQGNGSPLHF.

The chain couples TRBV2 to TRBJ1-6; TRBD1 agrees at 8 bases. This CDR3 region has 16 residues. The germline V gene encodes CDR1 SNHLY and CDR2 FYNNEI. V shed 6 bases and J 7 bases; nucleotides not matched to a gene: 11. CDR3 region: CASSASRTGWNSPLHF. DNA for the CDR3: TGTGCCAGCAGCGCCAGCCGGACAGGGTGGAATTCACCCCTCCACTTT.

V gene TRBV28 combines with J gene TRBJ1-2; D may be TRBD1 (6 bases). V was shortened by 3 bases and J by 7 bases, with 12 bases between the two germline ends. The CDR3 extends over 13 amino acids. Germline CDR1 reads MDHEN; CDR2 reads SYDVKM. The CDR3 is CASSFLGASGYTF. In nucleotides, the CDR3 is TGTGCCAGCAGTTTTCTGGGGGCTAGTGGCTACACCTTC.

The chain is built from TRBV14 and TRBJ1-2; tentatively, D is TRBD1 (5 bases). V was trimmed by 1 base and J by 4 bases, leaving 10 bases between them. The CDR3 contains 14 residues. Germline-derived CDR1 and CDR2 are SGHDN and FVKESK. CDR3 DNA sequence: TGTGCCAGCAGCCAAGCGGGACTCCGCTATGGCTACACCTTC. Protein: CASSQAGLRYGYTF.

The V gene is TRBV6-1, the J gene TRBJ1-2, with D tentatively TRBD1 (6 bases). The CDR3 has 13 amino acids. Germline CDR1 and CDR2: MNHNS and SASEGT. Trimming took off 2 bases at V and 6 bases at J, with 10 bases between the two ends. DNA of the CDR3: TGTGCCAGCAGTGAACAGAGGGGGAATGGCTACACCTTC. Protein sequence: CASSEQRGNGYTF.

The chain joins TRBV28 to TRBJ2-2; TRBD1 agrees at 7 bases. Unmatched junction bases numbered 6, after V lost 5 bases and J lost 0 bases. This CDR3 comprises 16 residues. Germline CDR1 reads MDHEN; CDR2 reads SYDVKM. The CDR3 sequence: CASSPGDSSNTGELFF. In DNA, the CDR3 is TGTGCCAGCAGTCCCGGGGACAGCTCGAACACCGGGGAGCTGTTTTTT.

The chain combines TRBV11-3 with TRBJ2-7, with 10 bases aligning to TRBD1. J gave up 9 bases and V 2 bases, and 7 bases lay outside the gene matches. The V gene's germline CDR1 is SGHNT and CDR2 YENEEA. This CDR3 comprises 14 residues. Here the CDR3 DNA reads TGTGCCAGCAGCTTATCGACAGGGGGCCACGGGCAGTACTTC. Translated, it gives CASSLSTGGHGQYF.

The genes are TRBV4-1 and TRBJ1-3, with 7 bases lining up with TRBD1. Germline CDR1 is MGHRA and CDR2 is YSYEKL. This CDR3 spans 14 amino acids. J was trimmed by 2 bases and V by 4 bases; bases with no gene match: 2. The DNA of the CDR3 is TGCGCCAGCAGCCTGACAGGGCCTGGAAACACCATATATTTT. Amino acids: CASSLTGPGNTIYF.

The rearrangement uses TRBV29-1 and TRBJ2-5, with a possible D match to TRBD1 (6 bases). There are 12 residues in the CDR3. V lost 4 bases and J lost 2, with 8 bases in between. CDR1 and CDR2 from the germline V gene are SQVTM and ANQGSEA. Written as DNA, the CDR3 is TGCAGCGTTGTGGACAGACAAGAGACCCAGTACTTC. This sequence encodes CSVVDRQETQYF.

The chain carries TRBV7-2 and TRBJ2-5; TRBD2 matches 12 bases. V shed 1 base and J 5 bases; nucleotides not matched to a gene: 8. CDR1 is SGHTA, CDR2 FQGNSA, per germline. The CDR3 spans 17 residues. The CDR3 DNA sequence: TGTGCCAGCAGCTTAGTAGCTAGCGGGAGGGGTAGGGAGACCCAGTACTTC. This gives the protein CASSLVASGRGRETQYF.

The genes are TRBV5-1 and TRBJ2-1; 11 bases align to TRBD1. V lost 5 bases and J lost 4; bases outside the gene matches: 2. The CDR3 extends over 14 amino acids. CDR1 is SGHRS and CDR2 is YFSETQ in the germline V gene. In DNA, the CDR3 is TGCGCCAGCAGGAGGGACAGGGGGTACAATGAGCAGTTCTTC. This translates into CASRRDRGYNEQFF.

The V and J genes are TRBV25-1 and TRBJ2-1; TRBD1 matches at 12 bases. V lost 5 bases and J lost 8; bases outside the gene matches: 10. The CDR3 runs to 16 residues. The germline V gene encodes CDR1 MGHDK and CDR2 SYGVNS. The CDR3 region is CASSPRDRGLLDEQFF. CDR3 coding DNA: TGTGCCAGCAGTCCCCGGGACAGGGGGCTCCTCGATGAGCAGTTCTTC.

The CDR3 protein is CASRVTSGRGEQFF. The CDR3 bases are TGTGCCAGCAGGGTTACTAGCGGGAGGGGTGAGCAGTTCTTC. The chain recombines TRBV6-5 with TRBJ2-1; 13 nucleotides align to TRBD2. Per germline, CDR1 MNHEY and CDR2 SVGAGI. V trimming: 6 bases; J trimming: 9 bases; junction bases outside the gene matches: 5. The CDR3 loop spans 14 amino acids.

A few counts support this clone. The CDR3 loop is CSVESGVPYEQYF. The CDR3 DNA follows: TGCAGCGTTGAATCGGGGGTACCCTACGAGCAGTACTTC. V and J are TRBV29-1 and TRBJ2-7; TRBD2 is a possible D gene (6 bases). Trimming left V 2 bases short and J 2 bases short, with 10 bases between. Germline loops: CDR1 SQVTM, CDR2 ANQGSEA. The CDR3 contains 13 residues.

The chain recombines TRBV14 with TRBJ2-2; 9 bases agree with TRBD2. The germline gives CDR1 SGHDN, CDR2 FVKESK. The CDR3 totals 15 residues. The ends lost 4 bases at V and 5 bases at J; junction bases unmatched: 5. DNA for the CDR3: TGTGCCAGCAGCCGGGCTAGCGGGGTGACCGGGGAGCTGTTTTTT. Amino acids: CASSRASGVTGELFF.

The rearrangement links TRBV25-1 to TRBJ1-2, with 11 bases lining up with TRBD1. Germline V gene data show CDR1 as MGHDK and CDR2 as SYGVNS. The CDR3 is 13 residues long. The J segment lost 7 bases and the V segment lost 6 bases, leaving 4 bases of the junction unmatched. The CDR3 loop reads CASSGQGAPGYTF. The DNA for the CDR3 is TGTGCCAGCAGCGGACAGGGGGCCCCTGGCTACACCTTC.

For the CDR3, the DNA is TGTGCCAGCAGTTTTAGACAGGGGGGTGAAAAACTGTTTTTT. Translated: CASSFRQGGEKLFF. The J gene is TRBJ1-4, the V gene TRBV27; 9 bases fit TRBD1. V lost 3 bases, J lost 7 bases, and 3 bases stayed unmatched. Germline V gene lookup returns CDR1 MNHEY and CDR2 SMNVEV (reference sequence). This CDR3 contains 14 residues.

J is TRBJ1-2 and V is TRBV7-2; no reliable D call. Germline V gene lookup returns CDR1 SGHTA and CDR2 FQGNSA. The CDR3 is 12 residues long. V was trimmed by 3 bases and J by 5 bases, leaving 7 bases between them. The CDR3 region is CASSLNRYGYTF. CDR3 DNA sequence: TGTGCCAGCAGCTTGAATAGATATGGCTACACCTTC.